This T cell receptor beta chain is drawn from a study of cytomegalovirus exposure and HLA in healthy donors. This CDR3 is built from 18 residues. Germline V gene sequence: CDR1 ENHRY, CDR2 SYGVKD. V was pared by 6 bases and J by 2 bases, with 14 bases of the junction left unmatched. Sequencing was performed with immunoSEQ multiplex PCR; in TCRdb, only in-frame clones are kept and a portion is missing. The sample shows under 65,000 clones, roughly 94% of them seen only once. V gene TRBV10-3 combines with J gene TRBJ2-5; 11 nucleotides line up with TRBD2. Sequences were obtained from PBMCs. The TCR was taken from a young woman in good health and CMV-seropositive. The CDR3 DNA sequence: TGTGCCATCAGCACTAGCGGGAGCCGAGGAGAGAGTCAAGAGACCCAGTACTTC. Translation gives CAISTSGSRGESQETQYF.